This T cell receptor (beta chain) comes out of a study of shared clonotypes between healthy human individuals. Findings and limits, study-wide: Clonotype sharing levels among donors were expected to vary with sequencing depth. It was the few donors that limited the genetic and exposure-history diversity represented. Generally, naive subsets came out with larger estimated richness than memory subsets.

A single count supports this clone. Its target is unknown. The V and J ends lost 2 bases and 2 bases respectively, with 8 bases between them. The CDR3 contains 14 residues. Germline CDR1 MNHEY, CDR2 SVGAGI. Measured with immunoSEQ multiplex PCR; TCRdb has only the in-frame clones, and not every one. This sample has about 2.2 million clones, with about 93% found just once. The naive CD8 subset, CD45RO-negative cells positively selected for CCR7, excluded terminally differentiated effector memory CD45RA+ cells. All of the donors resided in Nashville, Tennessee, and each was a Caucasian adult. The sequenced material came from naive CD8+ T cells from PBMCs. The receptor's source is a man younger than 30 in good health. Some clones in this sample may be carry-over from other donors' samples. V usage is TRBV6-5 and J usage is TRBJ2-3; D gene uncertain. The CDR3 loop reads CASSYLADTDTQYF. As DNA, the CDR3 is TGTGCCAGCAGTTACCTGGCTGACACAGATACGCAGTATTTT.